This T cell receptor beta chain was documented in a study of blood T cell repertoires in COVID-19. About the study: PBMCs, B-cell-depleted T cells, or T cells provided the cDNA or gDNA that made up the material.

Followed longitudinally, the Seattle patients had been enrolled during active infection. CDR1 is SGHRS, CDR2 YFSETQ, per germline. V was clipped by 6 bases and J by 4 bases, with 25 bases between them. CDR3 size: 18 residues. The authors' processing: Counts of nucleated cells, estimated from reference gene primer amplification, were obtained. Sequencing was performed with immunoSEQ multiplex PCR; in TCRdb, only in-frame clones are kept and a portion is missing. The V and J calls and clone size come from that table; D and trimming were worked out from the DNA. The data hold around 210,000 clones, with about 80% observed a single time.

Sequencing was done on a sample of peripheral blood. V is TRBV5-1 and J is TRBJ2-2; perhaps TRBD1 as D (6 bases). The TCR was taken from an elderly woman with COVID-19, enrolled during active disease. CDR3 coding DNA: TGCGCCAGCAAAGGCACCCCCGACAGGCGTTGGAGCACCGGGGAGCTGTTTTTT. This translates into CASKGTPDRRWSTGELFF.